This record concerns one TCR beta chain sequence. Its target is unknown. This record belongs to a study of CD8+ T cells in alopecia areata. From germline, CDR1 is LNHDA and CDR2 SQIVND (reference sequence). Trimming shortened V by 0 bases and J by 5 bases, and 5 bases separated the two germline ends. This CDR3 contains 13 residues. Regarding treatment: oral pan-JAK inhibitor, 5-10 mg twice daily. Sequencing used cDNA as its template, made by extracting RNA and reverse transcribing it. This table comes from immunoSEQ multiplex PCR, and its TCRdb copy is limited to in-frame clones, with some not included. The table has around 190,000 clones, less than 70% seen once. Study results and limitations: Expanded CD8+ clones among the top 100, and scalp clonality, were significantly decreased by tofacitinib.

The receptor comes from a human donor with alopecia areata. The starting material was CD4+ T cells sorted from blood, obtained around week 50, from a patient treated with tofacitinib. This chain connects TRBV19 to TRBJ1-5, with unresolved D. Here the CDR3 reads CASSIDRDQPQHF. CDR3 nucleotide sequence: TGTGCCAGTAGTATAGATCGAGATCAGCCCCAGCATTTT.